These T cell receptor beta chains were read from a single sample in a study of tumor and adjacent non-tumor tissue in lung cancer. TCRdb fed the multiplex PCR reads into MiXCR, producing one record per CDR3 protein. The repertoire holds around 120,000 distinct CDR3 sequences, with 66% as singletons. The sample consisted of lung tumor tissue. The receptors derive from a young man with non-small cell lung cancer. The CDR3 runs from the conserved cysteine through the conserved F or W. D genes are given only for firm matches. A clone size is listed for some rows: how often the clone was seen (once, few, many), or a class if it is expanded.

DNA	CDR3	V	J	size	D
TGCGCCAGCAGCCAAGATGGGACGGCAGGTACGTACGAGCAATACTTC	CASSQDGTAGTYEQYF	TRBV4-1	TRBJ2-7	NA	NA
TGCGACAGCAGCCAAGTCTGGTTATCCCACGAGCAGTACTTC	CDSSQVWLSHEQYF	TRBV4-1	TRBJ2-7	NA	NA
TGCGCCAACAGCGTTGGAACGGGACTAGCCCCAGATATGCAGTATTTT	CANSVGTGLAPDMQYF	TRBV4-3	TRBJ2-3	NA	TRBD2
TGTGTCAGCAGTTACAACATGGAGTACGGGCAGTACTTC	CVSSYNMEYGQYF	TRBV6-5	TRBJ2-7	NA	NA
TGCAGCACGGGGGGAATGGCGTTTGGCTACACCTTC	CSTGGMAFGYTF	TRBV29-1	TRBJ1-2	NA	NA
TGTGCCAGCAGGTCCGGGACTAGCGGTAGAGAGACCCAGTACTTC	CASRSGTSGRETQYF	TRBV12-3/TRBV12-4	TRBJ2-5	many	TRBD2
TGTGCCAGCAGCCCTGACAGGGTCTTGTACTTC	CASSPDRVLYF	TRBV11-1	TRBJ2-7	NA	TRBD1
TGTGCCAGTAGCTGGGGGACAGGGACGAATTCACCCCTCCACTTT	CASSWGTGTNSPLHF	TRBV11-2	TRBJ1-6	NA	TRBD1
TGTGCCAGCAGTGCCCGGACAGGACGTAATTCACCCCTCCACTTT	CASSARTGRNSPLHF	TRBV6-1	TRBJ1-6	many	TRBD1
TGCAGTGCTAGGACCCCTACCTCATACAATGAGCAGTTCTTC	CSARTPTSYNEQFF	TRBV20-1	TRBJ2-1	medium-sized	NA
TGCAGTGCTAGAGGGTCTAGCGTGATGGTGCAGTTCTTC	CSARGSSVMVQFF	TRBV20-1	TRBJ2-1	NA	NA
TGTGCAAGCGGTTCAGGACAAGGGATTTCACCCCTCCACTTT	CASGSGQGISPLHF	TRBV6-2/TRBV6-3	TRBJ1-6	NA	NA
TGTGCCAGCAGTTACTCGTGGCAGGGAGGTCAGCCCCAGCATTTT	CASSYSWQGGQPQHF	TRBV6-5	TRBJ1-5	few	NA
TGTGCCAGCAGCTGGGACAGTAGGGAGCTGTTTTTT	CASSWDSRELFF	TRBV11-2	TRBJ2-2	NA	TRBD1
TGCAGTGCTAGCGGGAGGTTAGCCGGGGAGCTGTTTTTT	CSASGRLAGELFF	TRBV20-1	TRBJ2-2	many	TRBD2
TGTGCCACCAGCCGGCGAGAACTAGCGGGGACCGGGGAGCTGTTTTTT	CATSRRELAGTGELFF	TRBV24-1	TRBJ2-2	few	TRBD2
TGTGCCAGCAGTCCTGAGGGATTGAACACCGAAGCTTCCTTT	CASSPEGLNTEASF	TRBV11-1	TRBJ1-1	NA	NA
TGTGCCAGCGGCCCCAGATCTCAAGAGACCCAGTACTTC	CASGPRSQETQYF	TRBV18	TRBJ2-5	NA	NA
TGTACCAGCAGCTCCAGGACAGTCCAGAACACTGAAGCCTTCTTT	CTSSSRTVQNTEAFF	TRBV7-9	TRBJ1-1	NA	NA
TGTGCCAGCAGTCACACGCCCAGGGGGCGCGACGAGCAGTACTTC	CASSHTPRGRDEQYF	TRBV12-3/TRBV12-4	TRBJ2-7	NA	TRBD1
TGCAGCGTTGATGCGGGAGGCCCCCAGTACTTT	CSVDAGGPQYF	TRBV29-1	TRBJ2-7	NA	TRBD2
TGTGCCAGCAGTGAACAGGGGGCGAATACGCAGTATTTT	CASSEQGANTQYF	TRBV6-1	TRBJ2-3	many	TRBD1
TGTGCCAGCACCGAGACGGTTTATGGCTACACCTTC	CASTETVYGYTF	TRBV6-6	TRBJ1-2	once	NA
TGTGCCACCTCATCTGGGGCCAACGTCCTGACTTTC	CATSSGANVLTF	TRBV12-3/TRBV12-4	TRBJ2-6	many	NA
TGTGCCAGCACCTTGTATCCTCAGGGGACTAACTATGGCTACACCTTC	CASTLYPQGTNYGYTF	TRBV12-3/TRBV12-4	TRBJ1-2	NA	NA
TGCAATGCTTTCCCCGCGAGCGAGTGGGGTGAGCAGTTCTTC	CNAFPASEWGEQFF	TRBV20-1	TRBJ2-1	NA	NA
TGTGCCAGCAGGGAACCGGGACAGCCCCCCTATGGCTACACCTTC	CASREPGQPPYGYTF	TRBV6-1	TRBJ1-2	many	TRBD1